Each of the 20 T cell receptor beta chains below was sequenced from the same sample in a study of response to subunit inactivated influenza vaccine. A single record per CDR3 protein comes from TCRdb applying MiXCR to the RT-PCR reads. This sample yields 150,000 to 200,000 distinct CDR3 sequences, of which around 9% are seen a single time; approximately 10% belongs to the top ten. The material sequenced was non-naive T cells sorted from PBMCs, taken on the day of vaccination. These receptors all stem from a man aged 50-60 years who received an inactivated influenza vaccine.

V usage is TRBV5-1 and J usage is TRBJ2-5; D unresolved. The V end was cut by 0 bases, the J end by 0 bases, with 9 bases between. Germline CDR1 reads SGHRS; CDR2 reads YFSETQ. The CDR3 is 15 residues long. The CDR3 loop reads CASSLATAHQETQYF. The CDR3 region has the DNA TGCGCCAGCAGCTTGGCAACAGCGCACCAAGAGACCCAGTACTTC.

This clonotype was detected a few times. The chain joins TRBV7-2 to TRBJ2-6; D unclear. V lost 7 bases and J 0 bases, leaving 13 bases between the germline ends. Looked up from germline, CDR1 is SGHTA and CDR2 is FQGNSA. The CDR3 is 16 amino acids. The CDR3 sequence: CASILDGVSGANVLTF. In nucleotides, the CDR3 is TGTGCCAGCATCCTAGATGGGGTCTCTGGGGCCAACGTCCTGACTTTC.

This clonotype was seen a few times. This chain uses TRBV30 with TRBJ1-1; D is possibly TRBD1 (5 bases). The CDR3 covers 16 residues. V lost 6 bases and J lost 4, with 24 bases in between. CDR1 is GTSNPN, CDR2 SVGIG, per germline (reference sequence). Here the CDR3 reads CACAAHLGSGGTEAFF. CDR3 nucleotides: TGTGCCTGCGCTGCCCATCTTGGCTCCGGGGGCACTGAAGCTTTCTTT.

The chain uses TRBV20-1 and TRBJ1-5, with a weak D call TRBD1 (5 bases). Germline CDR1 and CDR2: DFQATT and SNEGSKA (reference sequence). Trimming pared 7 bases from V and 4 bases from J, leaving 17 bases between. The CDR3 contains 14 residues. The CDR3 protein is CSVSGPSPNQPQHF. The CDR3 nucleotides are TGCAGTGTATCGGGACCGTCTCCTAATCAGCCCCAGCATTTT.

On this clonotype: At one boundary the junction diverges from the germline segment, which might be a read error. This CDR3 reads CASSIAGGYEQFF. DNA for the CDR3: TGTGCCAGCAGCATAGCGGGGGGCTATGAGCAGTTCTTC. V gene TRBV7-9 combines with J gene TRBJ2-1; 10 nucleotides match TRBD2. The CDR3 length is 13 residues. Germline-derived CDR1 and CDR2 are SEHNR and FQNEAQ (reference sequence).

This clonotype was counted at least ten times. The gene calls are TRBV7-2 and TRBJ2-3; 7 bases match TRBD2. CDR1 is SGHTA, CDR2 FQGNSA, per germline. The CDR3 is made up of 16 amino acids. Trimming removed 5 bases from V and 0 bases from J; junction bases left unmatched: 8. The CDR3 sequence: CASSLMGGGSTDTQYF. In DNA form, the CDR3 reads TGTGCCAGCAGCCTTATGGGCGGGGGTAGCACAGATACGCAGTATTTT.

This clonotype was recorded at least ten times. V gene TRBV4-2 combines with J gene TRBJ2-7; a weak D match, TRBD2 (6 bases). The CDR3 totals 13 residues. V lost 4 bases to trimming and J lost 5 bases, with 12 bases between them. Germline lookup yields CDR1 LGHNA and CDR2 YNFKEQ. CDR3 loop: CASSPRRGDEQYF. CDR3 bases: TGTGCCAGCAGCCCACGGCGGGGTGACGAGCAGTACTTC.

V and J are TRBV20-1 and TRBJ2-7; 8 nucleotides line up with TRBD1. The V segment lost 3 bases and the J segment 3 bases; nucleotides outside the gene matches: 4. The CDR3 sequence is 13 residues long. CDR1 and CDR2 from the germline V gene are DFQATT and SNEGSKA (reference sequence). The CDR3 nucleotides are TGCAGTGCTAGGACAGGGGCGTACTACGAGCAGTACTTC. It is translated as CSARTGAYYEQYF.

This clonotype is a singleton in its sample. The rearrangement links TRBV3-1 to TRBJ1-2; the D gene is possibly TRBD1 (6 bases). There are 16 residues in the CDR3. The V gene lost 1 base and the J gene lost 0 bases, with 12 bases spanning the gap. The germline V gene has CDR1 LGHDT and CDR2 YNNKEL (reference sequence). The CDR3 is CASSQVRDIANYGYTF. As DNA, the CDR3 is TGTGCCAGCAGCCAAGTCCGGGACATAGCTAACTATGGCTACACCTTC.

This clonotype was seen ten or more times. As DNA, the CDR3 is TGTGCCACCAGCAGAGATGTGCGACTAGCGGGGGGGTCTTATACGCAGTATTTT. This gives the protein CATSRDVRLAGGSYTQYF. The chain recombines TRBV15 with TRBJ2-3; 14 bases line up with TRBD2. Losses at the gene ends were 0 bases for V and 7 bases for J; bases not matched to a gene: 9. Germline V CDR1 and CDR2: LNHNV, YYDKDF (reference sequence). The CDR3 consists of 18 residues. Drawing the rest from reference TRBV15 and TRBJ2-3, the complete variable domain is DAMVIQNPRYQVTQFGKPVTLSCSQTLNHNVMYWYQQKSSQAPKLLFHYYDKDFNNEADTPDNFQSRRPNTSFCFLDIRSPGLGDTAMYLCATSRDVRLAGGSYTQYFGPGTRLTVL.

This clonotype was recorded at least ten times. The chain joins TRBV11-2 to TRBJ1-4; the D is unclear. This CDR3 is built from 15 residues. Germline V gives CDR1 SGHAT, CDR2 FQNNGV. The V end was cut by 5 bases, the J end by 0 bases, with 10 bases between. The CDR3, as DNA: TGTGCCAGCAGCGGCTACACAGCAACTAATGAAAAACTGTTTTTT. Translating it yields CASSGYTATNEKLFF. Full variable domain (outside the CDR3, taken from reference TRBV11-2 and TRBJ1-4): EAGVAQSPRYKIIEKRQSVAFWCNPISGHATLYWYQQILGQGPKLLIQFQNNGVVDDSQLPKDRFSAERLKGVDSTLKIQPAKLEDSAVYLCASSGYTATNEKLFFGSGTQLSVL.

The rearrangement joins TRBV6-1 to TRBJ1-5, with 9 bases aligning to TRBD1. V trimming: 8 bases; J trimming: 4 bases; junction bases outside the gene matches: 3. Germline V CDR1 and CDR2: MNHNS, SASEGT. CDR3 length equals 13 residues. CDR3 loop: CASGQGRNQPQHF. In DNA, the CDR3 is TGTGCCAGCGGACAGGGGAGGAATCAGCCCCAGCATTTT.

This clonotype occurred a few times. The chain has TRBV6-2 or TRBV6-3 and TRBJ1-3, with unresolved D. This CDR3 comprises 16 residues. Trimming took off 0 bases at V and 0 bases at J, with 9 bases between the two ends. Germline V gene sequence: CDR1 MNHEY, CDR2 SVGEGT. The CDR3 spells CASSYSDGSSGNTIYF. CDR3 DNA: TGTGCCAGCAGTTACTCGGACGGAAGCTCTGGAAACACCATATATTTT.

This chain's CDR3 is CASSGQGGETQYF. CDR3 sequence (DNA): TGTGCCAGCAGTGGCCAGGGAGGGGAGACCCAGTACTTC. The chain carries TRBV6-1 and TRBJ2-5, with 7 bases matching TRBD2. The CDR3 runs to 13 residues. V gave up 4 bases and J gave up 5 bases; unmatched junction bases: 4. CDR1 is MNHNS and CDR2 is SASEGT in the germline V gene.

This clonotype was recorded many times. V gene TRBV6-2 or TRBV6-3 combines with J gene TRBJ2-7; D not resolved. V gave up 6 bases and J gave up 3 bases, with 6 bases separating them. Looked up from germline, CDR1 is MNHEY and CDR2 is SVGEGT. The CDR3 loop spans 11 amino acids. CDR3 sequence (DNA): TGTGCCAGCAGGGGATTCTACGAGCAGTACTTC. Its protein is CASRGFYEQYF.

This clonotype was seen repeatedly, ten times or more. The chain uses TRBV7-2 and TRBJ2-3; 13 bases align to TRBD2. Trimming cost V 5 bases and J 3 bases; bases outside gene matches: 5. Germline V gene lookup returns CDR1 SGHTA and CDR2 FQGNSA. The CDR3 covers 16 residues. The DNA of the CDR3 is TGTGCCAGCAGCGGAACTAGCGGGGGGGCGACAGATACGCAGTATTTT. Translation gives CASSGTSGGATDTQYF.

The table lists this clonotype with a few counts. The chain recombines TRBV4-2 with TRBJ2-7, with D perhaps given as TRBD1 or TRBD2 (6 bases each). CDR3 length: 15 amino acids. Trimming cost V 4 bases and J 4 bases, with 17 bases left between them. Germline CDR1 reads LGHNA; CDR2 reads YNFKEQ. The CDR3 bases are TGTGCCAGCAGCCTGCGACAGGAGGGAGCGTACGAGCAGTACTTC. Encoded protein: CASSLRQEGAYEQYF.

V gene TRBV4-3 combines with J gene TRBJ2-3; 8 nucleotides agree with TRBD1. The CDR3 loop spans 16 amino acids. V lost 5 bases to trimming and J lost 0 bases; unmatched junction nucleotides: 7. Per the germline V gene, CDR1 is LGHNA and CDR2 is YSLEER. The CDR3 protein is CASSSFDRGSTDTQYF. CDR3 nucleotide sequence: TGCGCCAGCAGCAGCTTCGACAGGGGCAGCACAGATACGCAGTATTTT.

This clonotype was seen many times. The chain has TRBV6-1 and TRBJ2-7, with 12 bases lining up with TRBD2. The CDR3 totals 15 residues. V lost 6 bases, J lost 0 bases, and 3 bases stayed unmatched. Germline loops: CDR1 MNHNS, CDR2 SASEGT. The CDR3 region has the DNA TGTGCCAGCAGCCGACTAGCGGGGGCCTCCTACGAGCAGTACTTC. It translates to CASSRLAGASYEQYF.

This clonotype was counted between two and nine times. The V call is TRBV7-8, the J call TRBJ2-7, with 13 nucleotides matching TRBD2. This CDR3 is built from 18 residues. Germline V CDR1 and CDR2: SGHVS, FQNEAQ. V trimming: 1 base; J trimming: 2 bases; junction bases outside the gene matches: 8. The CDR3 is CASSLGGLAGPPAYEQYF. CDR3 bases: TGTGCCAGCAGCTTAGGGGGACTAGCGGGGCCGCCTGCCTACGAGCAGTACTTC.